This T cell receptor (beta chain) was identified during a study of T cells expressing NK-cell markers. For the study at large: It was sorted CD3+CD56-NKG2C+, CD3+CD56+NKG2C- and CD3+CD56+NKG2C+ T cells that provided the TCR beta repertoires.

This CDR3 is built from 12 residues. Germline V lookup: CDR1 GTSNPN, CDR2 SVGIG (reference sequence). TCRdb reprocessed the 5' RACE reads and keeps a single row for each CDR3 protein, giving no DNA. The sample table includes 250,000 to 300,000 distinct CDR3 sequences. The TCR was taken from a woman aged 18 to 75 in good health. This chain connects TRBV30 to TRBJ2-4. Material for sequencing was blood T cells: a sorted CD56 or NKG2C T cell subset, CD4+ or CD8+ T cells, or bulk PBMC T cells (not recorded which). CDR3 sequence reads: CAWSEAKNIQYF.